This record concerns one T cell receptor (beta chain) sequence. Its antigen is not identified. Produced via immunoSEQ multiplex PCR; TCRdb's table is partial and in-frame only. The table lists approximately 12,000 clones, about 80% of them singletons. The entry originates in a study of OX40 agonist ivuxolimab in advanced cancers. About the study: Patients were given ivuxolimab, an antibody that agonizes OX40 (CD134). Three partial responders included one hepatocellular carcinoma patient and two cutaneous melanoma patients. Study-wide results and caveats: Some nonresponders likewise displayed low normalized T-cell clonal expansion.

The germline gives CDR1 SGHVS, CDR2 FQNEAQ. The V end lost 5 bases, the J end lost 4 bases, and 12 bases lay between the germline ends. This CDR3 region has 14 residues. Sequenced material: CD4+ or CD8+ T cells sorted from blood, taken in a trial of the OX40 agonist ivuxolimab. This clonotype was sampled from an adult with an advanced solid tumor such as melanoma, head and neck, liver or kidney cancer. V and J are TRBV7-8 and TRBJ1-5; D gene uncertain. CDR3 nucleotide sequence: TGTGCCAGCAGCACATCTGCGAAGAATCAGCCCCAGCATTTT. As protein: CASSTSAKNQPQHF.